Each of the 11 T cell receptor beta chains below was sequenced from the same sample in a study of shared clonotypes between healthy human individuals. Some clones are missing from TCRdb's copy, which holds only in-frame ones; the method was immunoSEQ multiplex PCR. The profile shows roughly 1,600,000 clones, roughly 98.5% of them singletons. The specimen sequenced was naive CD4+ T cells sorted from blood. Subset: CD45RA+ positively selected. Receptor source: a man aged 25 to 40 in good health.

This chain links TRBV18 with TRBJ2-1; D is undetermined. The CDR3 has 13 amino acids. The germline V gene encodes CDR1 KGHSH and CDR2 LQKENI. The V end was cut by 6 bases, the J end by 6 bases, with 12 bases between. The CDR3 DNA is TGTGCCAGCTCCCTTAGCTTGGGCAATGAGCAGTTCTTC. Translating gives CASSLSLGNEQFF.

This rearrangement joins TRBV25-1 to TRBJ1-5, with a possible D match to TRBD1 (6 bases). Germline CDR1 is MGHDK and CDR2 is SYGVNS. Trimming stripped 8 bases from V and 5 bases from J, with 19 bases between. This CDR3 contains 15 residues. The CDR3 coding sequence is TGTGCCAGCGTTAAGGACAGTGCCAGCCATCAGCCCCAGCATTTT. It is translated as CASVKDSASHQPQHF.

This clone was recorded once. The CDR3 here is CASSLPSTATGELFF. In DNA, the CDR3 is TGTGCCAGCAGCTTACCTAGCACAGCCACCGGGGAGCTGTTTTTT. The gene calls are TRBV7-2 and TRBJ2-2; D perhaps matches TRBD2 (5 bases). The CDR3 is made up of 15 amino acids. The germline gives CDR1 SGHTA, CDR2 FQGNSA. The V end lost 2 bases, the J end lost 4 bases, and 11 bases lay between the germline ends.

This chain joins TRBV10-3 and TRBJ2-4, with TRBD1 matching over 7 bases. V dropped 3 bases and J dropped 11; count of bases not matched to a gene: 7. The CDR3 extends over 13 amino acids. Germline CDR1 and CDR2: ENHRY and SYGVKD. The CDR3: CAISDREGGVQYF. CDR3 DNA: TGTGCCATCAGTGACCGGGAAGGGGGCGTTCAGTACTTC.

Details on this clone: This same CDR3 is encoded by further DNA sequences in the sample. The CDR3 coding sequence is TGTGCCAGCTCACCATTGGGGAGCCCAGATACGCAGTATTTT. The encoded protein is CASSPLGSPDTQYF. The chain joins TRBV18 to TRBJ2-3, with D perhaps TRBD2 (5 bases). The CDR3 runs to 14 residues. Germline lookup yields CDR1 KGHSH and CDR2 LQKENI. The germline V and J ends were trimmed by 2 bases and 4 bases, with 10 bases remaining between them.

The chain couples TRBV28 to TRBJ1-2; 7 bases agree with TRBD1. CDR1 MDHEN and CDR2 SYDVKM come from the germline V gene. The CDR3 runs 12 residues. The trim removed 10 bases at V and 7 bases at J, leaving 9 bases unmatched. The CDR3 is CAILTGVVGYTF. The CDR3 DNA follows: TGTGCCATCTTAACAGGGGTTGTTGGCTACACCTTC.

This clone was detected once. This chain connects TRBV10-3 to TRBJ2-4, with D perhaps matching TRBD2 (5 bases). V lost 2 bases and J 3 bases, leaving 14 bases between the germline ends. Germline CDR1 is ENHRY and CDR2 is SYGVKD. The CDR3 consists of 16 residues. The chain's CDR3 is CAISENLAAVKNIQYF. CDR3 DNA: TGTGCCATCAGTGAGAACCTAGCCGCAGTCAAAAACATTCAGTACTTC.

For this clone: The sample holds other DNA sequences that translate to the same CDR3. The rearrangement uses TRBV5-4 and TRBJ2-3; D is uncertain. Per the germline V gene, CDR1 is SGHNT and CDR2 is YYREEE (reference sequence). This CDR3 has 13 amino acids. V shed 3 bases and J shed 0 bases, with 5 bases lying between them. This chain's CDR3 is CASSSPSTDTQYF. The CDR3 nucleotides are TGTGCCAGCAGCTCGCCCAGCACAGATACGCAGTATTTT.

This clone was observed a single time. CDR3 nucleotide sequence: TGCGCCAGCTCTCGACAGCTTGAAAAACTGTTTTTT. Translated, it gives CASSRQLEKLFF. The chain links TRBV5-1 to TRBJ1-4, with D possibly matching TRBD1 (5 bases). CDR1 and CDR2 from the germline V gene are SGHRS and YFSETQ. The germline V and J ends were trimmed by 7 bases and 7 bases, with 11 bases remaining between them. This CDR3 is built from 12 residues.

This chain uses TRBV19 with TRBJ2-7, with TRBD1 matching over 8 bases. CDR3 length: 15 residues. Germline V gene sequence: CDR1 LNHDA, CDR2 SQIVND (reference sequence). J gave up 2 bases and V 3 bases, and 6 bases lay outside the gene matches. The CDR3 region is CASSMLGQETYEQYF. The CDR3, as DNA: TGTGCCAGTAGTATGTTGGGACAGGAGACCTACGAGCAGTACTTC. The full variable domain, with the rest looked up from reference TRBV19 and TRBJ2-7, is DGGITQSPKYLFRKEGQNVTLSCEQNLNHDAMYWYRQDPGQGLRLIYYSQIVNDFQKGDIAEGYSVSREKKESFPLTVTSAQKNPTAFYLCASSMLGQETYEQYFGPGTRLTVT.

V usage is TRBV9 and J usage is TRBJ1-2; D call uncertain. The CDR3 consists of 14 residues. The germline V and J ends were trimmed by 6 bases and 3 bases, with 15 bases remaining between them. Germline V gene data show CDR1 as SGDLS and CDR2 as YYNGEE. The CDR3: CASTPAPEDYGYTF. The CDR3 coding sequence is TGTGCCAGCACCCCCGCGCCGGAGGACTATGGCTACACCTTC.